This T cell receptor (beta chain) was identified in a study of T cell repertoires in aging, cancer and after chemotherapy. The template was genomic DNA from peripheral blood, not RNA. Trimming removed 3 bases from V and 9 bases from J, with 19 bases in between. This CDR3 spans 16 amino acids. Germline CDR1 and CDR2: SGHKS and YYEKEE (reference sequence). Remarks on this clonotype: It may be a read error: a sequence one base away is much more abundant.

Multiplex touch-down PCR with TRB-A/B primers amplified rearranged V-D-J TRB sequences. From the multiplex PCR reads, TCRdb called clonotypes with MiXCR, one entry per CDR3 protein. This table has 2,000 to 2,500 distinct CDR3 sequences, roughly 25% appearing once. Sequencing was performed on blood. The chain employs TRBV5-5 and TRBJ1-6; D is perhaps TRBD1 (5 bases). The TCR comes from a human donor in good health. The CDR3 reads CASSSDGTLLASPLHF. The CDR3 bases are TGTGCCAGCAGCTCAGACGGGACTCTACTGGCTTCACCCCTCCACTTT.